This is a list of T cell receptor beta chains from one sample in a study of PD-1 blockade in classical Hodgkin lymphoma. The table came from immunoSEQ multiplex PCR; TCRdb's copy has only in-frame clones and leaves some out. Of about 34,000 clones listed, roughly 89% are singletons. The sample was CD4+ T cells from blood. The receptors originated from a human donor with classical Hodgkin lymphoma. Each CDR3 is given with its conserved first and last residue. Each record gives: V gene, J gene, CDR3 protein.

v_call: TRBV18; j_call: TRBJ1-5; cdr3_aa: CASSLDGNQPQHF
v_call: TRBV5-1; j_call: TRBJ1-1; cdr3_aa: CASSSKQGSTEAFF
v_call: TRBV7-8; j_call: TRBJ2-2; cdr3_aa: CASSSQGAGTGELFF
v_call: TRBV7-8; j_call: TRBJ1-3; cdr3_aa: CASSLLGGFVSGNTIYF
v_call: TRBV4-2; j_call: TRBJ2-7; cdr3_aa: CASSQDHLAGGQYEQYF
v_call: TRBV5-4; j_call: TRBJ1-1; cdr3_aa: CASSFGQRITEAFF
v_call: TRBV29-1; j_call: TRBJ1-1; cdr3_aa: CTGGQGMNTEAFF
v_call: TRBV5-1; j_call: TRBJ2-7; cdr3_aa: CASSLAKDLRGGLSYEQYF
v_call: TRBV2; j_call: TRBJ1-2; cdr3_aa: CASRERFLGYTF
v_call: TRBV10-2; j_call: TRBJ1-1; cdr3_aa: CASSEWGLNTEAFF
v_call: TRBV7-2; j_call: TRBJ1-6; cdr3_aa: CASSQTTGTLHF
v_call: TRBV7-6; j_call: TRBJ2-1; cdr3_aa: CASSSTGGSYNEQFF
v_call: TRBV6-1; j_call: TRBJ2-7; cdr3_aa: CASEMTGGTYEQYF
v_call: TRBV7-2; j_call: TRBJ2-3; cdr3_aa: CASSFHPTDTQYF
v_call: TRBV13; j_call: TRBJ2-3; cdr3_aa: CASSLAVYSTDTQYF
v_call: TRBV30; j_call: TRBJ1-3; cdr3_aa: CAWSVGVLNTIYF
v_call: TRBV19; j_call: TRBJ1-5; cdr3_aa: CASSPGDLGNQPQHF
v_call: TRBV2; j_call: TRBJ2-7; cdr3_aa: CASKSNGVAYEQYF
v_call: TRBV5-8; j_call: TRBJ1-4; cdr3_aa: CASSLGSRTGNEKLFF
v_call: TRBV18; j_call: TRBJ1-3; cdr3_aa: CASSPSDPGNTIYF
v_call: TRBV28; j_call: TRBJ2-7; cdr3_aa: CASSFRDITYEQYF
v_call: TRBV5-1; j_call: TRBJ2-3; cdr3_aa: CASSLEGLAGGGDTQYF
v_call: TRBV20-1; j_call: TRBJ1-1; cdr3_aa: CSAFVNTEAFF
v_call: TRBV19; j_call: TRBJ2-1; cdr3_aa: CASSTPGGRANEQFF
v_call: TRBV19; j_call: TRBJ2-2; cdr3_aa: CATSWGRAGELFF
v_call: TRBV7-8; j_call: TRBJ1-2; cdr3_aa: CASSLSRAHYTF
v_call: TRBV11-2; j_call: TRBJ1-2; cdr3_aa: CASSLGGDRSNYGYTF
v_call: TRBV6-5; j_call: TRBJ1-5; cdr3_aa: CASSPQGTREPQHF
v_call: TRBV6-5; j_call: TRBJ1-6; cdr3_aa: CASSYSTGPLHF
v_call: TRBV2; j_call: TRBJ1-4; cdr3_aa: CASSARPLEKLFF
v_call: TRBV7-8; j_call: TRBJ1-1; cdr3_aa: CASSFTGATEAFF
v_call: TRBV6-5; j_call: TRBJ1-2; cdr3_aa: CASARDIDRYGYTF
v_call: TRBV18; j_call: TRBJ1-1; cdr3_aa: CASSLLVLGTEAFF
v_call: TRBV29-1; j_call: TRBJ1-5; cdr3_aa: CSVATGANQPQHF
v_call: TRBV5-1; j_call: TRBJ2-7; cdr3_aa: CASSIGTGTSGRHEQYF
v_call: TRBV5-6; j_call: TRBJ1-2; cdr3_aa: CASAFSGGVGYTF
v_call: TRBV5-1; j_call: TRBJ2-7; cdr3_aa: CASSLVLAGEGEQYF
v_call: TRBV5-1; j_call: TRBJ1-4; cdr3_aa: CASSLTGGNEKLFF
v_call: TRBV18; j_call: TRBJ2-5; cdr3_aa: CASSWTTKETQYF
v_call: TRBV6-6; j_call: TRBJ2-2; cdr3_aa: CASSYLGQHTGELFF
v_call: TRBV10-3; j_call: TRBJ2-5; cdr3_aa: CAISESTGEETQYF
v_call: TRBV6-1; j_call: TRBJ1-2; cdr3_aa: CASSEAAGDGYTF
v_call: TRBV10-1; j_call: TRBJ1-1; cdr3_aa: CASSDYALGDTEAFF
v_call: TRBV7-2; j_call: TRBJ2-1; cdr3_aa: CASSLDRAGQFF
v_call: TRBV10-3; j_call: TRBJ2-7; cdr3_aa: CAISGAGTSSNEQYF